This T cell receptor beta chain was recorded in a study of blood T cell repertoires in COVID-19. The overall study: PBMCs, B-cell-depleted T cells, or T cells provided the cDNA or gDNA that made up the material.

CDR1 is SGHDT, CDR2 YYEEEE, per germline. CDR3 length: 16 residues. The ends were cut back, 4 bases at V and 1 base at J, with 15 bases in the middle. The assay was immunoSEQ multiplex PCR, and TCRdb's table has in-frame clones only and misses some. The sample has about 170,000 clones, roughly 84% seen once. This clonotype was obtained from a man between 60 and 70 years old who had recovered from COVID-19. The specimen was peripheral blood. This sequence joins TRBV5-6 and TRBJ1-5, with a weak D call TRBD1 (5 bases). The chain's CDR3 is CASSLEGRGSNQPQHF. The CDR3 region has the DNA TGTGCCAGCAGCCTCGAGGGTCGGGGGAGCAATCAGCCCCAGCATTTT.